This T cell receptor beta chain was sequenced in a study of blood T cells in healthy people across ages. The study's findings and limits: The recorded TCR beta diversity per million T cells decreased in a roughly linear manner with age.

The use of a sample-barcoded 5' primer and a J-beta primer mix characterized a second PCR of roughly 6 to 11 cycles. TCRdb reanalysed the 5' RACE reads using MiXCR and keeps one entry per CDR3 protein. The sample records about 570,000 distinct CDR3 sequences, roughly a quarter being singletons. This clonotype occurred a few times. The antigen is not known. V gave up 3 bases and J gave up 6 bases; unmatched junction bases: 5. This CDR3 contains 15 residues. CDR1 is ENHRY and CDR2 is SYGVKD in the germline V gene. These same records also appear under a second study, on T cells of mothers and their children. This second study notes: Not a single persistent microchimeric T cell clone was detected.

The sequence was obtained from a boy aged 2 to 10 in good health. The source material was blood. The J gene is TRBJ2-1, the V gene TRBV10-3, with 10 bases aligning to TRBD2. The CDR3: CAISEGTSATNEQFF. The CDR3 bases are TGTGCCATCAGTGAAGGGACTAGCGCGACCAATGAGCAGTTCTTC.